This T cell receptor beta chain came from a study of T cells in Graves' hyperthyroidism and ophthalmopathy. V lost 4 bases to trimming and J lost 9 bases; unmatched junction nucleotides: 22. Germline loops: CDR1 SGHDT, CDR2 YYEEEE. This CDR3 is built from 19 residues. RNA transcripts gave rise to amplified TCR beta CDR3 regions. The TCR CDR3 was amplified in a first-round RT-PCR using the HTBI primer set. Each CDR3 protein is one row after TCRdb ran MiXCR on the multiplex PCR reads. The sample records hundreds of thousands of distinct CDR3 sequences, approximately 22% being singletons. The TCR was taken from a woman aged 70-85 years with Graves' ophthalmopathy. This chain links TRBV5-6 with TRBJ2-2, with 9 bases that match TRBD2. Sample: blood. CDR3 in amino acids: CASSLFGPAGLAGIRELFF. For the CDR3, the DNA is TGTGCCAGCAGCCTCTTTGGGCCCGCGGGGCTAGCGGGAATTCGGGAGCTGTTTTTT.